This TCR beta chain was captured in a study of blood T cells in healthy people across ages. With regard to this clonotype: Its antigen is currently unknown.

CDR3 length equals 13 residues. Germline V gene data show CDR1 as DFQATT and CDR2 as SNEGSKA (reference sequence). Trimming stripped 6 bases from V and 6 bases from J, with 17 bases between. For every donor, a draw yielded around 9.4 milliliters of peripheral blood. Each sample provided at least 5 micrograms of extracted total RNA. Regarding the study as a whole: Fewer expanded clones and more diversity marked long-lived versus aged donors.

Combining a sample-barcoded 5' primer with a J-beta primer mix, a second PCR ran for about 7 to 11 cycles. TCRdb fed the 5' RACE reads into MiXCR, producing one record per CDR3 protein. The sample lists approximately 690,000 distinct CDR3 sequences; around three fifths were seen once. The clonotype was recovered from a man aged 55 to 70 in good health. The V call is TRBV20-1, the J call TRBJ1-2, with a possible D match to TRBD1 (5 bases). Material for sequencing was blood. The DNA for the CDR3 is TGCAGTGCCCCGACAGCGGTGGGTGATGGCTACACCTTC. It encodes CSAPTAVGDGYTF.